This T cell receptor (beta chain) was obtained from a study of cytomegalovirus exposure and HLA in healthy donors. Overall study context: Earlier work reported approximately 110 million unique TCR beta sequences from roughly 180 million T cells. Notes on the study in general: The number of N-insertions in an Asian-associated ancestry cluster was reportedly below the 666-donor mean in a later analysis. Earlier findings revealed that most TCR beta V segments proved productive either about 90% or about 30% of the time.

As concerns this clone: Its antigen is unidentified.

CDR1 is MDHEN and CDR2 is SYDVKM in the germline V gene. The CDR3 covers 16 residues. V was pared by 3 bases and J by 2 bases, with 15 bases between. Vbeta (60) and Jbeta (13) primers were used in the PCR. This table comes from immunoSEQ multiplex PCR, and its TCRdb copy is limited to in-frame clones, with some not included. The sample has roughly 160,000 clones; about four fifths are singletons. The receptor was derived from a woman aged 45-65 years in good health and CMV-seropositive. The chain uses TRBV28 and TRBJ2-3; D remains ambiguous. Specimen: PBMCs. The CDR3: CASSLSPARSTDTQYF. As DNA, the CDR3 is TGTGCCAGCAGTTTGTCCCCCGCTAGGTCCACAGATACGCAGTATTTT.